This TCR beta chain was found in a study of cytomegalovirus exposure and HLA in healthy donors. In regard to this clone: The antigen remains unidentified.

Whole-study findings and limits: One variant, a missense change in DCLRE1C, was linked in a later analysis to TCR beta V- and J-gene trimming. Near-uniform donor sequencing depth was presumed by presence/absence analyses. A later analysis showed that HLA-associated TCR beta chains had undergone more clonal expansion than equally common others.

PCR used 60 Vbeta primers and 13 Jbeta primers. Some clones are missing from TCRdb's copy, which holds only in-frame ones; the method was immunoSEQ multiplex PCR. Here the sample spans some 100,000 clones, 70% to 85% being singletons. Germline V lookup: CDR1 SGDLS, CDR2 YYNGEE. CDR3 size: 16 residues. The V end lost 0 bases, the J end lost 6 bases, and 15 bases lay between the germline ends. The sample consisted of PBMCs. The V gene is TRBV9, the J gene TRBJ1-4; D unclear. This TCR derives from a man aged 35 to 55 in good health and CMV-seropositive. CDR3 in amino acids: CASSVGTNRRDEKLFF. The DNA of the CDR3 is TGTGCCAGCAGCGTAGGCACGAACCGGCGGGATGAAAAACTGTTTTTT.